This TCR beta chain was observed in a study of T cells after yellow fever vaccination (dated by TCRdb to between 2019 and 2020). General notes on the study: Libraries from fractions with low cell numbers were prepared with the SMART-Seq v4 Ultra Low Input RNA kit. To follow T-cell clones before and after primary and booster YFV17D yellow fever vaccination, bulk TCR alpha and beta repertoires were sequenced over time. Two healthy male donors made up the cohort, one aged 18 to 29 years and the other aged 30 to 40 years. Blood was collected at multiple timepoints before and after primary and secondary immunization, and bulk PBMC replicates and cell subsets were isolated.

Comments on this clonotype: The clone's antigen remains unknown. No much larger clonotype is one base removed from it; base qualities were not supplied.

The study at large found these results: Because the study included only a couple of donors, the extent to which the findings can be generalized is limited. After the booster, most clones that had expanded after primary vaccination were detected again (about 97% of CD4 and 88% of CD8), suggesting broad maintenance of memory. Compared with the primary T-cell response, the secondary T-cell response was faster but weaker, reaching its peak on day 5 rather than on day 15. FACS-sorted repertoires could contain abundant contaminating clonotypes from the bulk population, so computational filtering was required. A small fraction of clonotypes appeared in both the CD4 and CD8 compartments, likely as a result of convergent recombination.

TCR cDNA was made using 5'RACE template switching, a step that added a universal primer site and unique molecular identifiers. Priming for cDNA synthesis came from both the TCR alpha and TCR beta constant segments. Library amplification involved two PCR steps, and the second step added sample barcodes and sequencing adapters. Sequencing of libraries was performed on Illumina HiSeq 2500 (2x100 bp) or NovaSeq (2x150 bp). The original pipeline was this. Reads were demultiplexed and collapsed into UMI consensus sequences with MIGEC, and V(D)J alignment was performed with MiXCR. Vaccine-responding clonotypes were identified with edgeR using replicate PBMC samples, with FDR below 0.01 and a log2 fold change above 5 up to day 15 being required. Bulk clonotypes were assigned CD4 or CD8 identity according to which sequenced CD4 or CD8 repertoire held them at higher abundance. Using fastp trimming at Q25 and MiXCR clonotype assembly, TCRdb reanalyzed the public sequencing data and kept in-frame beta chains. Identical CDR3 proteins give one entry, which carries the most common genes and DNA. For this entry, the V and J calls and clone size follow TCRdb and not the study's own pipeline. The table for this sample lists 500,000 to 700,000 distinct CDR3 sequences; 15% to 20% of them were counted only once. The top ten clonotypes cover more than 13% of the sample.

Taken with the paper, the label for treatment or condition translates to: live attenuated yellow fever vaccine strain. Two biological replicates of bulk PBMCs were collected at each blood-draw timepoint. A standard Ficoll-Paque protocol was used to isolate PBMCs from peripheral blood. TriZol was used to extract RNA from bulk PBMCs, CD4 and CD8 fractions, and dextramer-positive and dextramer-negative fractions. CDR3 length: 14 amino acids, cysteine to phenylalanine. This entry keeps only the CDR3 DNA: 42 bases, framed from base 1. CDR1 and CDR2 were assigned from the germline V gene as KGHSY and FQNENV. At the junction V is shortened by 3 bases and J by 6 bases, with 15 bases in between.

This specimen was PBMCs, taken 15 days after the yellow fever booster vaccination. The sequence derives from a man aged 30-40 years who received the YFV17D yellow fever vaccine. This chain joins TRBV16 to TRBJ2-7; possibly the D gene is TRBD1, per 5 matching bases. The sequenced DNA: TGTGCCAGCAGCCAGCGGCGCTGGGGCTCCGAGCAGTACTTC. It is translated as CASSQRRWGSEQYF. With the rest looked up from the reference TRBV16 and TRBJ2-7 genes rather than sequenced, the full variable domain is GEEVAQTPKHLVRGEGQKAKLYCAPIKGHSYVFWYQQVLKNEFKFLISFQNENVFDETGMPKERFSAKCLPNSPCSLEIQATKLEDSAVYFCASSQRRWGSEQYFGPGTRLTVT.